The 26 T cell receptor beta chains reported below all come from one sample, sequenced in a study of blood T cell repertoires in COVID-19. Sequenced by immunoSEQ multiplex PCR; TCRdb stores in-frame clones only, minus some. The data contain fewer than 200,000 clones, around four fifths of them singletons. The sample taken for sequencing was peripheral blood. These receptors were taken from a man aged 40-49 years who had recovered from COVID-19.

The V and J genes are TRBV20-1 and TRBJ2-7, with D perhaps TRBD1 (6 bases). In germline, CDR1 is DFQATT, CDR2 SNEGSKA (reference sequence). There are 11 residues in the CDR3. V lost 4 bases, J lost 6 bases, and 10 bases lay in between. CDR3 sequence reads: CSAKQGGEQYF. In DNA form, the CDR3 reads TGCAGTGCTAAACAGGGCGGCGAGCAGTACTTC.

CDR3 DNA: TGTGCCAGCTCACTAGACAGGCAAAACTATGGCTACACCTTC. It codes for CASSLDRQNYGYTF. The chain carries TRBV18 and TRBJ1-2; D might be TRBD1 (6 bases). The germline V and J ends were trimmed by 4 bases and 2 bases, with 11 bases remaining between them. The CDR3 sequence is 14 residues long. Germline V gene lookup returns CDR1 KGHSH and CDR2 LQKENI.

The rearrangement joins TRBV29-1 to TRBJ2-2, with 7 bases lining up with TRBD2. Germline values: CDR1 SQVTM, CDR2 ANQGSEA. Trimming took 4 bases from V and 5 from J; bases not matched to a gene: 7. The CDR3 totals 14 residues. The CDR3 nucleotides read TGCAGCGTTGGGTCGGGAGGAAGGACCGGGGAGCTGTTTTTT. Its protein is CSVGSGGRTGELFF.

The genes are TRBV28 and TRBJ2-7; 8 bases line up with TRBD2. There are 17 residues in the CDR3. Germline V CDR1 and CDR2: MDHEN, SYDVKM. V trimming: 0 bases; J trimming: 3 bases; junction bases outside the gene matches: 10. CDR3 nucleotides: TGTGCCAGCAGTTTATGGACCGGGACTAGTTTCATCTACGAGCAGTACTTC. It yields the protein CASSLWTGTSFIYEQYF.

The J gene is TRBJ1-5, the V gene TRBV5-5, with D perhaps matching TRBD1 (6 bases). The germline V and J ends were trimmed by 4 bases and 1 base, with 15 bases remaining between them. The CDR3 totals 16 residues. Germline CDR1 is SGHKS and CDR2 is YYEKEE (reference sequence). In DNA form, the CDR3 reads TGTGCCAGCAGCCGACAAACCGGGACAAGCAATCAGCCCCAGCATTTT. Its protein product is CASSRQTGTSNQPQHF.

This rearrangement joins TRBV10-3 to TRBJ2-5; 7 bases are a match to TRBD2. Germline V gene lookup returns CDR1 ENHRY and CDR2 SYGVKD. The CDR3 contains 13 residues. V was clipped by 10 bases and J by 3 bases; unmatched bases: 8. As DNA, the CDR3 is TGTGCCACCAGGGAGGCGGGAGAAGAGACCCAGTACTTC. This codes for CATREAGEETQYF.

The V call is TRBV3-1 (or the pseudogene TRBV3-2), the J call TRBJ2-5; TRBD2 aligns across 13 bases. The V gene's germline CDR1 is LGHDT and CDR2 YNNKEL (reference sequence). This CDR3 contains 15 residues. V lost 7 bases, J lost 6 bases, and 8 bases stayed unmatched. DNA of the CDR3: TGTGCCAGCACCCCACTAGCGGGAGGGGAACAGACCCAGTACTTC. It codes for CASTPLAGGEQTQYF.

The rearrangement uses TRBV4-1 and TRBJ2-7; D is perhaps TRBD1 (5 bases). V shed 4 bases and J shed 7 bases, with 20 bases lying between them. CDR1 and CDR2 from the germline V gene are MGHRA and YSYEKL. The CDR3 is 15 residues long. The CDR3 DNA is TGCGCCAGCAGCCGCACCCAGGGTGGCGCTACGGAGCAGTACTTC. The encoded protein is CASSRTQGGATEQYF.

The chain couples TRBV6-5 to TRBJ1-5, with 8 bases identical to TRBD1. The CDR3 has 15 residues. V dropped 6 bases and J dropped 0; count of bases not matched to a gene: 4. CDR1 is MNHEY, CDR2 SVGAGI, per germline. Written as DNA, the CDR3 is TGTGCCAGCAGGGACAGGGTGTATAGCAATCAGCCCCAGCATTTT. Protein sequence: CASRDRVYSNQPQHF.

J is TRBJ1-2 and V is TRBV7-9, with TRBD1 identical over 10 bases. The CDR3 contains 16 residues. In germline, CDR1 is SEHNR, CDR2 FQNEAQ (reference sequence). J was trimmed by 6 bases and V by 5 bases; bases with no gene match: 12. In nucleotides, the CDR3 is TGTGCCAGCAGCCAGGTGGACAGGGGGATGCAGAATGGCTACACCTTC. Translation gives CASSQVDRGMQNGYTF. Full variable domain (remainder filled in from reference TRBV7-9 and TRBJ1-2): DTGVSQNPRHKITKRGQNVTFRCDPISEHNRLYWYRQTLGQGPEFLTYFQNEAQLEKSRLLSDRFSAERPKGSFSTLEIQRTEQGDSAMYLCASSQVDRGMQNGYTFGSGTRLTVV.

This chain links TRBV7-2 with TRBJ2-2, with 9 bases matching TRBD1. Germline values: CDR1 SGHTA, CDR2 FQGNSA. Trimming took 1 base from V and 5 from J; bases not matched to a gene: 2. The CDR3 totals 15 residues. The DNA of the CDR3 is TGTGCCAGCAGCTTAGAGACAGGGGGGACCGGGGAGCTGTTTTTT. Protein product: CASSLETGGTGELFF. The variable domain in full, completed from reference TRBV7-2 and TRBJ2-2, reads GAGVSQSPSNKVTEKGKDVELRCDPISGHTALYWYRQSLGQGLEFLIYFQGNSAPDKSGLPSDRFSAERTGGSVSTLTIQRTQQEDSAVYLCASSLETGGTGELFFGEGSRLTVL.

The chain is built from TRBV29-1 and TRBJ2-3; the D gene is possibly TRBD2 (6 bases). Germline V gives CDR1 SQVTM, CDR2 ANQGSEA. Trimming removed 4 bases from V and 4 bases from J, with 15 bases in between. This CDR3 has 14 residues. CDR3 DNA sequence: TGCAGCGTTGGAGGAGGTAGCGGCCCAGATACGCAGTATTTT. Amino acid sequence: CSVGGGSGPDTQYF.

The chain is built from TRBV7-2 and TRBJ2-5, with a tentative D call TRBD2 (6 bases). Trimming shortened V by 1 base and J by 5 bases, and 11 bases separated the two germline ends. This CDR3 contains 14 residues. Germline lookup yields CDR1 SGHTA and CDR2 FQGNSA. The CDR3 bases are TGTGCCAGCAGCTTAGGCCTACGGGGGGAGACCCAGTACTTC. It yields the protein CASSLGLRGETQYF.

In its sample, this clone was seen once. This chain joins TRBV29-1 and TRBJ2-2, with D perhaps TRBD1 (6 bases). V was clipped by 3 bases and J by 4 bases, with 15 bases between them. Germline assignment: CDR1 SQVTM and CDR2 ANQGSEA. CDR3 length equals 15 residues. CDR3 sequence reads: CSVERTDSPTGELFF. The CDR3 nucleotides read TGCAGCGTTGAGAGGACAGACAGTCCCACCGGGGAGCTGTTTTTT.

The J gene is TRBJ2-7, the V gene TRBV12-3 or TRBV12-4; D remains unclear. The CDR3 extends over 13 amino acids. With 1 base removed from V and 2 bases from J, the gap between germline ends came to 6 bases. Here the CDR3 DNA reads TGTGCCAGCAGTTTAGGTTTTACCTACGAGCAGTACTTC. Its protein product is CASSLGFTYEQYF.

The chain employs TRBV28 and TRBJ2-2, with D possibly matching TRBD2 (5 bases). The CDR3 loop spans 15 amino acids. V was cut by 7 bases and J by 6 bases, with 18 bases left in between. The germline V gene has CDR1 MDHEN and CDR2 SYDVKM. CDR3 DNA sequence: TGTGCCAGCACCGAGCGGCCTAGGGTTTCCGGGGAGCTGTTTTTT. Protein product: CASTERPRVSGELFF.

This clone was seen a handful of times. The chain joins TRBV28 to TRBJ2-2; D remains ambiguous. CDR1 MDHEN and CDR2 SYDVKM come from the germline V gene. This CDR3 has 13 residues. V was pared by 5 bases and J by 0 bases, with 4 bases between. The CDR3 loop is CASSPSNTGELFF. The CDR3 DNA reads as TGTGCCAGCAGTCCCTCGAACACCGGGGAGCTGTTTTTT. Variable domain in full (rest from reference TRBV28 and TRBJ2-2): DVKVTQSSRYLVKRTGEKVFLECVQDMDHENMFWYRQDPGLGLRLIYFSYDVKMKEKGDIPEGYSVSREKKERFSLILESASTNQTSMYLCASSPSNTGELFFGEGSRLTVL.

J is TRBJ1-2 and V is TRBV2; D is ambiguous. The CDR3 runs 15 residues. Germline loops: CDR1 SNHLY, CDR2 FYNNEI. V dropped 8 bases and J dropped 0 bases, with 16 bases sitting between them. The CDR3 loop is CASLLESQANYGYTF. The CDR3 bases are TGTGCCAGCCTATTGGAAAGCCAGGCTAACTATGGCTACACCTTC.

This clone showed up just a few times. This chain joins TRBV3-1 (or the pseudogene TRBV3-2) and TRBJ1-6; 7 positions match TRBD1. This CDR3 is 16 amino acids long. The V gene's germline CDR1 is LGHDT and CDR2 YNNKEL (reference sequence). Trimming at V came to 2 bases and at J to 0 bases, leaving 1 base not matched to a gene. The CDR3 loop reads CASSQRTGSYNSPLHF. The CDR3 DNA reads TGTGCCAGCAGCCAAAGGACAGGCTCCTATAATTCACCCCTCCACTTT.

The count of this clone is one. V gene TRBV11-2 combines with J gene TRBJ2-7; 13 bases match TRBD2. Trimming cost V 4 bases and J 6 bases; bases outside gene matches: 6. The CDR3 spans 15 residues. Germline CDR1 is SGHAT and CDR2 is FQNNGV. CDR3 in amino acids: CASSSWTSGGSEQYF. The DNA for the CDR3 is TGTGCCAGCAGCTCTTGGACTAGCGGGGGCAGCGAGCAGTACTTC.

This chain uses TRBV6-5 with TRBJ2-3, with D perhaps matching TRBD2 (5 bases). Trimming left V 2 bases short and J 4 bases short, with 13 bases between. The V gene's germline CDR1 is MNHEY and CDR2 SVGAGI. This CDR3 is built from 15 residues. The CDR3 sequence is CASSYAGIGPDTQYF. The CDR3, as DNA: TGTGCCAGCAGTTACGCCGGGATTGGGCCAGATACGCAGTATTTT.

The CDR3 protein is CASSTPQGVPGYNEQFF. The CDR3 DNA sequence: TGTGCCAGCAGTACACCTCAAGGGGTTCCCGGATACAATGAGCAGTTCTTC. V and J are TRBV6-2 or TRBV6-3 and TRBJ2-1, with TRBD1 as a possible D gene (5 bases). The CDR3 sequence is 17 residues long. Deletions cut 5 bases from V and 4 bases from J, with 21 bases between. Germline CDR1 MNHEY, CDR2 SVGEGT.

This clone appeared a few times. The chain combines TRBV6-5 with TRBJ1-4, with D possibly matching TRBD1 (5 bases). CDR1 and CDR2 from the germline V gene are MNHEY and SVGAGI. V lost 3 bases and J 13 bases, leaving 18 bases between the germline ends. The CDR3 spans 14 residues. In nucleotides, the CDR3 is TGTGCCAGCAGTTATTCCGGAGGGGTTGATGGACTGTTTTTT. Translation gives CASSYSGGVDGLFF.

This clone was detected once. The J gene is TRBJ1-5, the V gene TRBV6-5, with 12 bases that match TRBD1. There are 15 residues in the CDR3. Losses at the gene ends were 10 bases for V and 6 bases for J; bases not matched to a gene: 10. Germline CDR1 is MNHEY and CDR2 is SVGAGI. The DNA of the CDR3 is TGTGCCACTCAACCCGGGACAGGGGGCTCTCAGCCCCAGCATTTT. It encodes CATQPGTGGSQPQHF.

In this sample, this clone turned up once. The genes are TRBV2 and TRBJ2-3, with 11 bases identical to TRBD2. After removal of 4 bases from V and 8 bases from J, the junction contained 8 bases not matched to a gene. CDR1 is SNHLY, CDR2 FYNNEI, per germline. CDR3 length: 15 residues. The CDR3, as DNA: TGTGCCAGCAGTGGTGGGACTAGCGGAACTGGTACGCAGTATTTT. It specifies CASSGGTSGTGTQYF.

This chain connects TRBV15 to TRBJ2-1; D is unresolved. The CDR3 contains 16 residues. CDR1 and CDR2 from the germline V gene are LNHNV and YYDKDF (reference sequence). V gave up 0 bases and J gave up 0 bases, with 9 bases separating them. CDR3 sequence reads: CATSREAGRSYNEQFF. As DNA, the CDR3 is TGTGCCACCAGCAGAGAGGCTGGGCGCTCCTACAATGAGCAGTTCTTC.